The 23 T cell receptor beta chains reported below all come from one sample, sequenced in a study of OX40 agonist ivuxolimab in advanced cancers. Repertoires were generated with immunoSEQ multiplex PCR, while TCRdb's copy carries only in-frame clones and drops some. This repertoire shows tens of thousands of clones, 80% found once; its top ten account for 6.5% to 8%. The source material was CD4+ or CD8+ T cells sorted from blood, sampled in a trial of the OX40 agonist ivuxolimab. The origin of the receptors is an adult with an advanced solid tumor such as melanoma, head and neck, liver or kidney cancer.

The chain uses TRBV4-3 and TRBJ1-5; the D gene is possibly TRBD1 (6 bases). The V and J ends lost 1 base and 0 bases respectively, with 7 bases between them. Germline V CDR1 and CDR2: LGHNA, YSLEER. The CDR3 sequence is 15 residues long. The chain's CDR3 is CASSQARGSNQPQHF. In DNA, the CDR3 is TGCGCCAGCAGCCAAGCCAGGGGTAGCAATCAGCCCCAGCATTTT.

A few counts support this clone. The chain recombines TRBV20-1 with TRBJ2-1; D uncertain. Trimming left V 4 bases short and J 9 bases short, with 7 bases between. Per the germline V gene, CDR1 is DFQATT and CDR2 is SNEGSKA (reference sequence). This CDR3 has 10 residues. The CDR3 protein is CSAMYAEQFF. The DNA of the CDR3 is TGCAGTGCTATGTACGCTGAGCAGTTCTTC.

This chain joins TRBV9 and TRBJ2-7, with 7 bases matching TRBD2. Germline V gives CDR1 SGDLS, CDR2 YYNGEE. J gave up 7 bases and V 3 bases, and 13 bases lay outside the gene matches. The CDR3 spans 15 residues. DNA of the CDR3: TGTGCCAGCAGCGCTCGGGACTATCCGGGTCGGGAGCAGTACTTC. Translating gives CASSARDYPGREQYF.

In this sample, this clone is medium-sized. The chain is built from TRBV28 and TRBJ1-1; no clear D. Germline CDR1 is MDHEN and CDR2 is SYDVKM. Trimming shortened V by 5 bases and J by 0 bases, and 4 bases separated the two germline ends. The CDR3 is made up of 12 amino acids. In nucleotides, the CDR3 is TGTGCCAGCAGTCTATTGAACACTGAAGCTTTCTTT. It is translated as CASSLLNTEAFF.

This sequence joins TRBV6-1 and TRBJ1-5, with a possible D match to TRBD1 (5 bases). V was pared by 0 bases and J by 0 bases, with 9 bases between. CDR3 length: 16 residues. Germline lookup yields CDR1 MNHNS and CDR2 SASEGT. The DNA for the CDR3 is TGTGCCAGCAGTGAAGCGGGGCAGTATAGCAATCAGCCCCAGCATTTT. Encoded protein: CASSEAGQYSNQPQHF.

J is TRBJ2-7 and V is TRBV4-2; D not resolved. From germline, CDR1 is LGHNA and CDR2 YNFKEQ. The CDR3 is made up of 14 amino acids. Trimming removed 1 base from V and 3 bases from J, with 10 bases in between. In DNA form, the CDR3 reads TGTGCCAGCAGCCAAGGGCAACGGGTCTACGAGCAGTACTTC. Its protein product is CASSQGQRVYEQYF.

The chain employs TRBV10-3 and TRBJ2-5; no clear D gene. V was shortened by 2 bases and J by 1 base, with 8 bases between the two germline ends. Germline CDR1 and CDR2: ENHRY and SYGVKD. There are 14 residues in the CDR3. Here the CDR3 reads CAISEGLIQETQYF. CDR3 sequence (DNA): TGTGCCATCAGTGAGGGGCTGATCCAAGAGACCCAGTACTTC.

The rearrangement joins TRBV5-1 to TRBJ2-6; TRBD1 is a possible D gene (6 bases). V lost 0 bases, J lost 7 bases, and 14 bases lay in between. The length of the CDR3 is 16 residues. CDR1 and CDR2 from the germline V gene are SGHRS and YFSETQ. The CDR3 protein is CASSLAQGLAANVLTF. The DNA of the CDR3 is TGCGCCAGCAGCTTGGCACAGGGTCTAGCCGCCAACGTCCTGACTTTC.

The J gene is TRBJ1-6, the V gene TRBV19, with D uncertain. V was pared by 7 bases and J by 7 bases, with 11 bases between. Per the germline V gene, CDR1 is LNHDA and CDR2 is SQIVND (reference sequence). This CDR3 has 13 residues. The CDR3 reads CASTGDLNSPLHF. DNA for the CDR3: TGTGCCAGTACCGGGGATCTGAATTCACCCCTCCACTTT.

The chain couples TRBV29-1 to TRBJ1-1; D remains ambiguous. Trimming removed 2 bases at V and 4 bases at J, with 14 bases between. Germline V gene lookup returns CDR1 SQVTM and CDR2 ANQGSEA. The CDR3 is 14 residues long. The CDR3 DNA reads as TGCAGCGTTGAAAGTGAGGGCTTGAGCACTGAAGCTTTCTTT. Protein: CSVESEGLSTEAFF.

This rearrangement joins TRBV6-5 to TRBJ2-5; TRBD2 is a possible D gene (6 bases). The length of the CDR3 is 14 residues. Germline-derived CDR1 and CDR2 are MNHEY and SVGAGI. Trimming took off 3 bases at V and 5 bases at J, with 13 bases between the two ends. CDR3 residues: CASSYTGVVETQYF. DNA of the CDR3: TGTGCCAGCAGTTATACGGGAGTCGTTGAGACCCAGTACTTC.

CDR3: CASSLFSGTQETQYF. CDR3 in DNA: TGTGCCAGCAGCTTGTTCAGCGGAACACAAGAGACCCAGTACTTC. This chain joins TRBV5-4 and TRBJ2-5; tentatively, D is TRBD2 (5 bases). V was cut by 1 base and J by 2 bases, with 12 bases left in between. The CDR3 is 15 amino acids. The germline V gene has CDR1 SGHNT and CDR2 YYREEE (reference sequence).

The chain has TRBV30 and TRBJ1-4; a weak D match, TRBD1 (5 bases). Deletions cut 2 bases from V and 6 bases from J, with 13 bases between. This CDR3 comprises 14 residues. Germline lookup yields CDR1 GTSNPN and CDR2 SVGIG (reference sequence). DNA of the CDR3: TGTGCCTGGAGTTCCGGGGCTTGGGATGAAAAACTGTTTTTT. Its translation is CAWSSGAWDEKLFF.

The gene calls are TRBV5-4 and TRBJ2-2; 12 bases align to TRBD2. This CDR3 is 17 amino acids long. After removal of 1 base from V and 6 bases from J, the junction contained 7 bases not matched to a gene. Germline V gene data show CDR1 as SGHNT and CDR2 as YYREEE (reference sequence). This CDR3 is CASSLPSGRAVAGELFF. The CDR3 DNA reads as TGTGCCAGCAGCTTGCCTAGCGGGAGGGCCGTGGCCGGGGAGCTGTTTTTT.

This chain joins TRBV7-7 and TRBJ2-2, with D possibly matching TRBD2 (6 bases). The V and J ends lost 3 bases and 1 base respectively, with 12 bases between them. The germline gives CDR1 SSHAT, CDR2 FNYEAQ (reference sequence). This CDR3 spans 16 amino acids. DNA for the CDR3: TGTGCCAGCAGCTTGAATGTAGCGGAGAACACCGGGGAGCTGTTTTTT. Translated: CASSLNVAENTGELFF.

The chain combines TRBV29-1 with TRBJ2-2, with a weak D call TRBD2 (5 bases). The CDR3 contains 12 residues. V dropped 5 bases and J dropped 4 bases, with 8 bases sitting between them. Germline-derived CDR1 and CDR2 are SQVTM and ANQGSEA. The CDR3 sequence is CSVFRGTGELFF. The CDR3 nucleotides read TGCAGCGTTTTTCGGGGCACCGGGGAGCTGTTTTTT.

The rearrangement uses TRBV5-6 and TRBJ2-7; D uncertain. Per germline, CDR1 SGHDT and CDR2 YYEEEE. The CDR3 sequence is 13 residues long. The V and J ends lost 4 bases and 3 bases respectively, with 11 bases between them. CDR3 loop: CASSLNSLYEQYF. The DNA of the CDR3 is TGTGCCAGCAGCCTTAATTCCCTCTACGAGCAGTACTTC. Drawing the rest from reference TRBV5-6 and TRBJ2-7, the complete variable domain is DAGVTQSPTHLIKTRGQQVTLRCSPKSGHDTVSWYQQALGQGPQFIFQYYEEEERQRGNFPDRFSGHQFPNYSSELNVNALLLGDSALYLCASSLNSLYEQYFGPGTRLTVT.

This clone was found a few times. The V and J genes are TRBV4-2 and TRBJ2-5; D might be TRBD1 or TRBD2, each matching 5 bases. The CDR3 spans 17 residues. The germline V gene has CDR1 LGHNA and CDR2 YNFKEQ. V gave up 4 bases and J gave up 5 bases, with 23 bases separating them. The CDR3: CASSRIAGTGRPETQYF. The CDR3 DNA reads TGTGCCAGCAGCCGGATCGCTGGGACGGGGCGTCCTGAGACCCAGTACTTC.

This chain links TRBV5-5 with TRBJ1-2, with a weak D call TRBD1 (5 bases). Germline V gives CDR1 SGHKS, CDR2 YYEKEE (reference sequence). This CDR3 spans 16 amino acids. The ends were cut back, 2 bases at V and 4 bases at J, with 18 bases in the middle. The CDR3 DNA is TGTGCCAGCAGCTTTTATGCCGAGGCAGGGCCCTATGGCTACACCTTC. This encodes CASSFYAEAGPYGYTF. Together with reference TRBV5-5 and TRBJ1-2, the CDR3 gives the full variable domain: DAGVTQSPTHLIKTRGQQVTLRCSPISGHKSVSWYQQVLGQGPQFIFQYYEKEERGRGNFPDRFSARQFPNYSSELNVNALLLGDSALYLCASSFYAEAGPYGYTFGSGTRLTVV.

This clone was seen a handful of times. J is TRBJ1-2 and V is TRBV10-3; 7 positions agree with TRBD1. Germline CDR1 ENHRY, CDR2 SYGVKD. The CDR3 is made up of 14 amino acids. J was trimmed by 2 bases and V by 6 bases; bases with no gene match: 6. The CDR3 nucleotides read TGTGCCATCAGCAGACAGGGAGACAACTATGGCTACACCTTC. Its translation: CAISRQGDNYGYTF.

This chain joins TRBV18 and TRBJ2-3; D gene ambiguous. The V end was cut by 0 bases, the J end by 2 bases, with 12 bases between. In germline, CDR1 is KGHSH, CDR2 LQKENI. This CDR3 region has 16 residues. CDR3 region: CASSPPATSYTDTQYF. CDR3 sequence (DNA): TGTGCCAGCTCACCACCTGCGACATCATACACAGATACGCAGTATTTT.

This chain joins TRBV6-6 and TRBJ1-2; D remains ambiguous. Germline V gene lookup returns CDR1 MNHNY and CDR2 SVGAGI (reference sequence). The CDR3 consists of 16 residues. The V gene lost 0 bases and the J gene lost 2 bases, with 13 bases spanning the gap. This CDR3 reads CASSYSTQLTNYGYTF. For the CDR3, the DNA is TGTGCCAGCAGTTACTCGACCCAGCTGACGAACTATGGCTACACCTTC.

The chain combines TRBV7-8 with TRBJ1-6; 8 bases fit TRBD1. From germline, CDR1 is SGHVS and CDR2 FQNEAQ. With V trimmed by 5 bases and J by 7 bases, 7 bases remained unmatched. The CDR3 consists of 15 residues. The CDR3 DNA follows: TGTGCCAGCAGCCGCCGGGACAGGCTAAATTCACCCCTCCACTTT. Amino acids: CASSRRDRLNSPLHF.